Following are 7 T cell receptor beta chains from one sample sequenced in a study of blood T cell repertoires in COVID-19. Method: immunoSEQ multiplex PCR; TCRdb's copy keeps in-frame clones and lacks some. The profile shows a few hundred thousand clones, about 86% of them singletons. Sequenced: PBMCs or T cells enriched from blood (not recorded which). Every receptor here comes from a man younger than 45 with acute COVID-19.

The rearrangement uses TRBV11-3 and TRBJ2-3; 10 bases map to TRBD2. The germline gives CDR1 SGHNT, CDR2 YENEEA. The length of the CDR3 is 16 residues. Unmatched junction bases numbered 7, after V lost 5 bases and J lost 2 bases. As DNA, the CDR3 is TGTGCCAGCAGCCTTGGACTAGCGGTAGACACAGATACGCAGTATTTT. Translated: CASSLGLAVDTDTQYF.

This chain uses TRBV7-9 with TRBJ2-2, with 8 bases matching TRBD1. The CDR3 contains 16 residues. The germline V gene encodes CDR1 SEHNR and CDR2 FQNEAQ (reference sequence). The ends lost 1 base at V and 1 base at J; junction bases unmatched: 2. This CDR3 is CASSLVGTGNTGELFF. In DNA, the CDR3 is TGTGCCAGCAGCTTAGTCGGGACAGGGAACACCGGGGAGCTGTTTTTT.

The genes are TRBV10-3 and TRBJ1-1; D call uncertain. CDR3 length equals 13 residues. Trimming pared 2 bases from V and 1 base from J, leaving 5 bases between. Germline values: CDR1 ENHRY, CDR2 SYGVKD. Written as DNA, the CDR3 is TGTGCCATCAGTGAGGGCAAGAACACTGAAGCTTTCTTT. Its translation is CAISEGKNTEAFF.

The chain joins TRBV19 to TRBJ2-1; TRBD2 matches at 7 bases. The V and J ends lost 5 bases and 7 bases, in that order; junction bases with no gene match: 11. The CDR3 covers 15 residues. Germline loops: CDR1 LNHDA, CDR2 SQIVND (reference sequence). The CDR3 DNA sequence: TGTGCCAGTAGTGTGGGTGTAGCGGGTATTAATGAGCAGTTCTTC. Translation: CASSVGVAGINEQFF. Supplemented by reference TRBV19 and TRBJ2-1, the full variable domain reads DGGITQSPKYLFRKEGQNVTLSCEQNLNHDAMYWYRQDPGQGLRLIYYSQIVNDFQKGDIAEGYSVSREKKESFPLTVTSAQKNPTAFYLCASSVGVAGINEQFFGPGTRLTVL.

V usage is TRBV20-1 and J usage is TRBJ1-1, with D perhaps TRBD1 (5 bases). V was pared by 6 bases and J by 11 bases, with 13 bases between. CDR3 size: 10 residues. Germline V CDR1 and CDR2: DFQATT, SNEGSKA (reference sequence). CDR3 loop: CSAPVGVAFF. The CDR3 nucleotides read TGCAGTGCCCCCGTAGGGGTGGCTTTCTTT.

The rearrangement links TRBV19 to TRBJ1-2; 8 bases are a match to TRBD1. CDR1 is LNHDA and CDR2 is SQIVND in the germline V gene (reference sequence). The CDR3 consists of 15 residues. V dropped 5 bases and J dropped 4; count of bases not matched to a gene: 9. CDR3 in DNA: TGTGCCAGTAGTCCCGGCGACAGGGGAGTCTATGGCTACACCTTC. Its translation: CASSPGDRGVYGYTF.

Here the CDR3 reads CATSTSLGRGASYNEQFF. The CDR3 nucleotides read TGTGCCACCAGCACAAGCCTAGGACGGGGGGCCTCCTACAATGAGCAGTTCTTC. V and J are TRBV15 and TRBJ2-1; possibly TRBD2 for D (7 bases). This CDR3 region has 18 residues. Trimming pared 4 bases from V and 0 bases from J, leaving 19 bases between. Germline-derived CDR1 and CDR2 are LNHNV and YYDKDF (reference sequence).